The rows below give T cell receptor beta chains drawn from one sample of a study of regulatory T cells in long-lasting Graves disease. MiXCR was run by TCRdb on the multiplex PCR reads, yielding one entry per CDR3 protein. In the table there are 400,000 to 500,000 distinct CDR3 sequences, 13% to 15% of which are singletons. These records were also assigned to another study, of T cells in Graves' hyperthyroidism and ophthalmopathy.

Sequenced here: peripheral blood mononuclear cells (PBMCs), sampled at new diagnosis, from a patient treated with antithyroid drugs. Every receptor here comes from a woman between 50 and 59 years old with Graves disease. The CDR3 runs from the conserved cysteine through the conserved F or W. A D gene is named only where the DNA matches it firmly. Clone size is shown for a subset of rows, as once, few, many or a class of expanded clone.

d_call clone_size j_call v_call cdr3_nt cdr3_aa
. many TRBJ2-7 TRBV12-3/TRBV12-4 TGTGCCAGCAGTTTTAGGGAAGGGGGCTACGAGCAGTACTTC CASSFREGGYEQYF
. . TRBJ2-7 TRBV19 TGTGCCAGTAGTACTTTTGAGGGAGACCCCTACGAGCAGTACTTC CASSTFEGDPYEQYF
. few TRBJ1-4 TRBV12-3/TRBV12-4 TGTGCCAGCAGTTTATTGGGTGGTGAAAAACCGTTTTTT CASSLLGGEKPFF
. . TRBJ2-3 TRBV20-1 TGCAGTGCTCGGTCCCATAGCGTGAGCACAGATACGCAGTATTTT CSARSHSVSTDTQYF
. few TRBJ1-3 TRBV3-1 TGTGCCAGCAGCCAGACCCTCACGGGCGGAAACACCATATATTTT CASSQTLTGGNTIYF
TRBD1 . TRBJ2-7 TRBV30 TGTGCCTGGGGGGACAGAAGAAGACGGTACTTC CAWGDRRRRYF
TRBD1 . TRBJ1-1 TRBV7-6 TGTGCCAGCAGCACCCAGACAGGGGGCGGAGAAGCTTTCTTT CASSTQTGGGEAFF
. many TRBJ2-7 TRBV28 TGTGCCAGCACAGGGAGTATCTACGAGCAGTACTTC CASTGSIYEQYF
TRBD1 . TRBJ2-1 TRBV19 TGTGCCAGTATCGGTCCGCCAGACAGGGACTACAATGAGCAGTTCTTC CASIGPPDRDYNEQFF
. many TRBJ1-1 TRBV28 TGTGCCAGCAGTTTTGCAGGCATGAACACTGAAGCTTTCTTT CASSFAGMNTEAFF
. few TRBJ2-1 TRBV6-2/TRBV6-3 TGTGCCAGCAGTCCCTACAGGGAGGGGGTTGAGCAGTTCTTC CASSPYREGVEQFF
TRBD1 many TRBJ1-5 TRBV10-3 TGTGCCATCAGTGAGAGGGACAGTCAGGGTCAGCCCCAGCATTTT CAISERDSQGQPQHF
. many TRBJ2-5 TRBV12-3/TRBV12-4 TGTGCCAGCAGTACAACGTCAGAGACCCAGTACTTC CASSTTSETQYF
TRBD2 . TRBJ2-1 TRBV6-9 TGTGCCAGCAGTTCCAGATACCGACTAGCGGGAATCTACAATGAGCAGTTCTTC CASSSRYRLAGIYNEQFF
. few TRBJ2-1 TRBV9 TGTGCCAGCAGCGTAGCTAGGGGAGGCCCCAATGAGCAGTTCTTC CASSVARGGPNEQFF
. many TRBJ2-7 TRBV2 TGTGCCTTCCGGGACTTCAACGAGCAGTACTTC CAFRDFNEQYF
TRBD1 many TRBJ1-5 TRBV28 TGTGCCATCAATATGGGACAGGGGAGTCAGCCCCAGCATTTT CAINMGQGSQPQHF
TRBD1 many TRBJ2-1 TRBV5-1 TGCGCCAGCAGCCGGGGGACAGGGGGTAACCATGAGCAGTTCTTC CASSRGTGGNHEQFF
. few TRBJ2-3 TRBV5-1 TGCGCCAGCAGCTTGGCCGTACAGGGAGGCACAGATACGCAGTATTTT CASSLAVQGGTDTQYF
. . TRBJ1-3 TRBV9 TGTGCCAGCAGCCATGACCCGAAGGACACCATATATTTT CASSHDPKDTIYF
. many TRBJ2-7 TRBV27 TGTGCCAGCAGTTGGGACGGCGACTACGAGCAGTACTTC CASSWDGDYEQYF
. . TRBJ2-7 TRBV12-3/TRBV12-4 TGTGCCAGCAGTCCACGGACCCGAACCTACGAGCAGTACTTC CASSPRTRTYEQYF
. . TRBJ1-1 TRBV28 TGTGCCAGCAGTTTAATGGGGACCGGTGAAGCTTTCTTT CASSLMGTGEAFF
TRBD1 many TRBJ2-2 TRBV6-5 TGTGCCAGCAGTTACACCGGGACAGGGAACACCGGGGAGCTGTTTTTT CASSYTGTGNTGELFF
TRBD1 few TRBJ1-1 TRBV6-2/TRBV6-3 TGTGCCAGCAGCACAGGACAGGACAACACTGAAGCTTTCTTT CASSTGQDNTEAFF
. many TRBJ2-7 TRBV24-1 TGTGCCACCAGTGACACGACAGTCCCCTACGAGCAGTACTTC CATSDTTVPYEQYF
. many TRBJ1-4 TRBV5-1 TGCGCCAGCAGCCCCGGACAAGCAACTAATGAAAAACTGTTTTTT CASSPGQATNEKLFF
. few TRBJ2-1 TRBV27 TGTGCCAGCAGTGGCTCCACGAGCAATGAGCAGTTCTTC CASSGSTSNEQFF
TRBD2 . TRBJ2-1 TRBV5-1 TGCGCCAACAGACTAGCGGGAGTTGAGCAGTTCTTC CANRLAGVEQFF
TRBD2 many TRBJ2-2 TRBV12-3/TRBV12-4 TGTGCCAGCAGTTTTCATAGCGGGACACGTTACACCGGGGAGCTGTTTTTT CASSFHSGTRYTGELFF
TRBD2 . TRBJ2-7 TRBV27 TGTGCCAGCAGTTTAAGCGCTAGCGGGAGTGCCTACGAGCAGTACTTC CASSLSASGSAYEQYF